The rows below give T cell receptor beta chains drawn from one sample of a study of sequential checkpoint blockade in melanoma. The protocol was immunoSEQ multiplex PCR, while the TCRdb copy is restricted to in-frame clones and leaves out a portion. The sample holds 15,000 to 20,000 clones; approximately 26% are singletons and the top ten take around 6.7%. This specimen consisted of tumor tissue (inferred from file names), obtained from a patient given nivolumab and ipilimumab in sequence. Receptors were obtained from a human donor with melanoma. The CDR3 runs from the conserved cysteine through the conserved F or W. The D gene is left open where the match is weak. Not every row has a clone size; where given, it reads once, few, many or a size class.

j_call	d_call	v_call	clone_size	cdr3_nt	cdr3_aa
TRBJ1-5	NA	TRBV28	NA	TGTGCCAGCAGGTCAGGGGTTCAGCCCCAGCATTTT	CASRSGVQPQHF
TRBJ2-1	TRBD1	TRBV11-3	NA	TGTGCCAGCAGCCGCGGACAGGGGGCGTTTAGGAGCGGGACCTACAATGAGCAGTTCTTC	CASSRGQGAFRSGTYNEQFF
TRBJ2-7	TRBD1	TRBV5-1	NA	TGCGCCAGCAGCGTCCGGGACAGGAGCTCCTACGAGCAGTACTTC	CASSVRDRSSYEQYF
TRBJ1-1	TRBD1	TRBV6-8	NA	TGTGCCAGCAGGGACAGGGGCGGGGTAACTGAAGCTTTCTTT	CASRDRGGVTEAFF
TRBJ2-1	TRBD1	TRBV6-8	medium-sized	TGTGCCACCCAGCCTAATCCGGGACAGAACAATGAGCAGTTCTTC	CATQPNPGQNNEQFF
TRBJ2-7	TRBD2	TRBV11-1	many	TGTGCCAGCAGCTTCCTTAAGTCGGGAGGTGATAGTCTTGGGAACGAGCAGTACTTC	CASSFLKSGGDSLGNEQYF
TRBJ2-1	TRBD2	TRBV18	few	TGTGCCAGCTCACCTCAGAGCGGGGGGATGGAGAATGAGCAGTTCTTC	CASSPQSGGMENEQFF
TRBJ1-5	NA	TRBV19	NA	TGTGCCAGTAGAGGGCAGACCCATAGCAATCAGCCCCAGCATTTT	CASRGQTHSNQPQHF
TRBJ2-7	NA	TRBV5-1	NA	TGCGCCAGCAGCTTCTCCGGGTTGAACGGTAACGAGCAGTACTTC	CASSFSGLNGNEQYF
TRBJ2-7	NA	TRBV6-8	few	TGTGCCAGCAGTCCGGACAGTACCTCCTACGAGCAGTACTTC	CASSPDSTSYEQYF
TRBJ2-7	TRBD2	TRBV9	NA	TGTGCCAGCAGTGTCGGACTAGTCGCCGAGCAGTACTTC	CASSVGLVAEQYF
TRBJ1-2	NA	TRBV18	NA	TGTGCCAGCTCCCTTCAGGCGGACTATGGCTACACCTTC	CASSLQADYGYTF
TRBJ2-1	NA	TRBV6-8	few	TGTGCCAGCAGTTACTGGTTTACTAGCAGTGGCAATGAGCAGTTCTTC	CASSYWFTSSGNEQFF
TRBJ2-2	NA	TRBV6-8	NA	TGTGCCATCAGCGCCTCCCTCGGGACGGGAAACACCGGGGAGCTGTTTTTT	CAISASLGTGNTGELFF
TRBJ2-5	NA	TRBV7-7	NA	TGTGCCAGCAGCTTAGATCTGGGCAGGAGGGGCTCGGGGGTAGAGACCCAGTACTTC	CASSLDLGRRGSGVETQYF
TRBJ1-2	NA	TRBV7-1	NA	TGTGCCAGCAGCCCACGACAGAACTATGGCTACACCTTC	CASSPRQNYGYTF
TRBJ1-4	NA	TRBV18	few	TGTGCCAGCTCACCACGCGTGCAAGGGGGAGAGGAAAAACTGTTTTTT	CASSPRVQGGEEKLFF
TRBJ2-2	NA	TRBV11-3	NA	TGTGCCAGCAGCTTTGGGGGAGACACCGGGGAGCTGTTTTTT	CASSFGGDTGELFF